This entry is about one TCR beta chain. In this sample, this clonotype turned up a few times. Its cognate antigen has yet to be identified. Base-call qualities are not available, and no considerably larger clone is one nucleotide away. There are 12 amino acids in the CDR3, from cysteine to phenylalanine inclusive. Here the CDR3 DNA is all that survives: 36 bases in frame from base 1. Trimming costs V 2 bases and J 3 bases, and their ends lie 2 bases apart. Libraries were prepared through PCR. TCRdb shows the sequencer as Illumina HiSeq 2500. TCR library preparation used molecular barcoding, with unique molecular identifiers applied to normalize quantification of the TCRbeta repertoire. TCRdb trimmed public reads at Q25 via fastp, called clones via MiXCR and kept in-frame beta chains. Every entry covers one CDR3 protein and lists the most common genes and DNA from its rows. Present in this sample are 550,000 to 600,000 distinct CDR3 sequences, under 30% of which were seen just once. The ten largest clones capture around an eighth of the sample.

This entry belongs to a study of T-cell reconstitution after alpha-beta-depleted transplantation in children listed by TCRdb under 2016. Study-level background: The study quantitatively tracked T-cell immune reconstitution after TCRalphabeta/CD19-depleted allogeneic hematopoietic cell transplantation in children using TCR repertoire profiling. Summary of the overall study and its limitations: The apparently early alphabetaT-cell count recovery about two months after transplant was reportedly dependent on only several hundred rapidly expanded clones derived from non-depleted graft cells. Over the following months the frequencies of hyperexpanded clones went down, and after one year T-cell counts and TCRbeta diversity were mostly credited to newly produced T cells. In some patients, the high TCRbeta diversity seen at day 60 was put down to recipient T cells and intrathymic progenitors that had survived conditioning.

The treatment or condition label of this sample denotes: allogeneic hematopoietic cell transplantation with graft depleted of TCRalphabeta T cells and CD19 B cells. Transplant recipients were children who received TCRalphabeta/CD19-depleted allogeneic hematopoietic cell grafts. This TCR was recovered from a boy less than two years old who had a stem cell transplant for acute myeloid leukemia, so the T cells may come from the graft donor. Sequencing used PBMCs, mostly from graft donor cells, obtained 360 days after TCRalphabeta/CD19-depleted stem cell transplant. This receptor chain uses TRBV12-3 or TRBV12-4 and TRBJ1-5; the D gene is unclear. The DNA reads TGTGCCAGCAGTTTAAACAATCAGCCCCAGCATTTT. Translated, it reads CASSLNNQPQHF.